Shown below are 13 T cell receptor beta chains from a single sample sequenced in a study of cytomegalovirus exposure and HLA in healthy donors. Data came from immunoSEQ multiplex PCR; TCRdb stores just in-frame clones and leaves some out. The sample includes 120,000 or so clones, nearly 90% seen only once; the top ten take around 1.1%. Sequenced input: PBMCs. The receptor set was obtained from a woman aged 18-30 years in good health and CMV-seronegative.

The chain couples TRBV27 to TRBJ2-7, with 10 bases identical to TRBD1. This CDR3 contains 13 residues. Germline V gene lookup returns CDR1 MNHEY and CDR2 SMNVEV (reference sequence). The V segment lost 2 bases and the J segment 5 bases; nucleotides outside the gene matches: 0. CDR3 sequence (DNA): TGTGCCAGCAGTTTAGGGACAGGGGACGAGCAGTACTTC. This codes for CASSLGTGDEQYF.

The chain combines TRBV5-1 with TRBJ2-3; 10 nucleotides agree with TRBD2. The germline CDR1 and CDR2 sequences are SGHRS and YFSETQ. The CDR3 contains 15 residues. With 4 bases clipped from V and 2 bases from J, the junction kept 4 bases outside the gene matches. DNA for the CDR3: TGCGCCAGCAGCCCGGGACTAGCGCTCACAGATACGCAGTATTTT. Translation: CASSPGLALTDTQYF.

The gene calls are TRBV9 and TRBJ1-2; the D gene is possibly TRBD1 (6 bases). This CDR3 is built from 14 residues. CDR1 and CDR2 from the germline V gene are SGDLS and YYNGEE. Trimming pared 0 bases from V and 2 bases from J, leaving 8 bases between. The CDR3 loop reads CASSVGTDNYGYTF. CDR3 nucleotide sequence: TGTGCCAGCAGCGTAGGGACAGACAACTATGGCTACACCTTC.

Here the CDR3 reads CASSSSYNTGELFF. The DNA of the CDR3 is TGTGCCAGCAGCTCCTCTTATAACACCGGGGAGCTGTTTTTT. The chain employs TRBV7-7 and TRBJ2-2; D gene uncertain. V shed 4 bases and J shed 2 bases, with 8 bases lying between them. CDR3 length: 14 residues. Germline-derived CDR1 and CDR2 are SSHAT and FNYEAQ (reference sequence). Complete variable domain (other parts from reference TRBV7-7 and TRBJ2-2): GAGVSQSPRYKVTKRGQDVTLRCDPISSHATLYWYQQALGQGPEFLTYFNYEAQPDKSGLPSDRFSAERPEGSISTLTIQRTEQRDSAMYRCASSSSYNTGELFFGEGSRLTVL.

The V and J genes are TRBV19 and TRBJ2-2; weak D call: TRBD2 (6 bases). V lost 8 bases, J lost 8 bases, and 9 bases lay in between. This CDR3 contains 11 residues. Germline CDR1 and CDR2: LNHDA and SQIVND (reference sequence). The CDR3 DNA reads TGTGCCAGTCGGACTACTGGGGAGCTGTTTTTT. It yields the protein CASRTTGELFF.

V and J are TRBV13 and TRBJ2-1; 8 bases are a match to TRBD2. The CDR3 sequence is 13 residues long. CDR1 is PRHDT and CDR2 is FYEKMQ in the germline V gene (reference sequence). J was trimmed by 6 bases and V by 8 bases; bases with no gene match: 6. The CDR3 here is CASSVRGANEQFF. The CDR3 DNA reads TGTGCCAGCTCAGTGCGGGGGGCCAATGAGCAGTTCTTC.

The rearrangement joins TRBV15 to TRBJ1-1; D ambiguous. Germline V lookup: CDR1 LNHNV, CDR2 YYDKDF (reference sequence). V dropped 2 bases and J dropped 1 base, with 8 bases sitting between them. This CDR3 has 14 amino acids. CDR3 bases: TGTGCCACCAGCAGACCCTATGCGAACACTGAAGCTTTCTTT. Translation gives CATSRPYANTEAFF.

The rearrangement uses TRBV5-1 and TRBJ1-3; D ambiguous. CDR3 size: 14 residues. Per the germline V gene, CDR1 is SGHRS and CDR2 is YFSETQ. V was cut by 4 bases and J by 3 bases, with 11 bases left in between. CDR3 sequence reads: CASSPQTNGNTIYF. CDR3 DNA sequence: TGCGCCAGCAGCCCCCAAACAAATGGAAACACCATATATTTT.

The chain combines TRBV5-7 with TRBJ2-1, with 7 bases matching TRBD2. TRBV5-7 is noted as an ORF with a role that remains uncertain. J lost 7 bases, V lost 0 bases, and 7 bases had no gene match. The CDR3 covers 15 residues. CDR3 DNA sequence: TGTGCCAGCAGCTTGGTTGGGCCCGGGGGGAATGAGCAGTTCTTC. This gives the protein CASSLVGPGGNEQFF.

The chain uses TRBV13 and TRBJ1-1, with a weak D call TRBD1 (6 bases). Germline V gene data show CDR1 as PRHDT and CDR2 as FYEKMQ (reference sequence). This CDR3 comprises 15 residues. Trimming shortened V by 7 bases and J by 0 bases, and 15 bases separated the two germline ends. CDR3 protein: CASTLRGAMNTEAFF. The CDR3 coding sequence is TGTGCCAGCACCCTCCGGGGGGCTATGAACACTGAAGCTTTCTTT.

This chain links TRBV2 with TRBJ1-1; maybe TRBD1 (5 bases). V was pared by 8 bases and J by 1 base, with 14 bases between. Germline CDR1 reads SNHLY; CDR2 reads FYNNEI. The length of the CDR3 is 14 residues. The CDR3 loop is CASVLNTGNTEAFF. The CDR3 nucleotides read TGTGCCAGCGTACTAAATACAGGGAACACTGAAGCTTTCTTT. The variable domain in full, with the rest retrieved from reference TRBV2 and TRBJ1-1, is EPEVTQTPSHQVTQMGQEVILRCVPISNHLYFYWYRQILGQKVEFLVSFYNNEISEKSEIFDDQFSVERPDGSNFTLKIRSTKLEDSAMYFCASVLNTGNTEAFFGQGTRLTVV.

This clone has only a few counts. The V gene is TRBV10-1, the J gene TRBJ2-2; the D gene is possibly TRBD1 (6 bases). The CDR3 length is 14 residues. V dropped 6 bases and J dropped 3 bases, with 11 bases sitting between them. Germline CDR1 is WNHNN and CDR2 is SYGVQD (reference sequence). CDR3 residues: CASSQGQHTGELFF. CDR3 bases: TGCGCCAGCAGCCAGGGACAACACACCGGGGAGCTGTTTTTT.

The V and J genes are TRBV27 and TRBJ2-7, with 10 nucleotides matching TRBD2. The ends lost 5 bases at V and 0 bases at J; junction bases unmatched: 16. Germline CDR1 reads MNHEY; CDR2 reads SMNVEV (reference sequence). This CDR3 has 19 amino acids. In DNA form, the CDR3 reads TGTGCCAGCAGTCCAGAGAGCGGGAGGGTTCCCCCAAGCTCCTACGAGCAGTACTTC. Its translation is CASSPESGRVPPSSYEQYF.